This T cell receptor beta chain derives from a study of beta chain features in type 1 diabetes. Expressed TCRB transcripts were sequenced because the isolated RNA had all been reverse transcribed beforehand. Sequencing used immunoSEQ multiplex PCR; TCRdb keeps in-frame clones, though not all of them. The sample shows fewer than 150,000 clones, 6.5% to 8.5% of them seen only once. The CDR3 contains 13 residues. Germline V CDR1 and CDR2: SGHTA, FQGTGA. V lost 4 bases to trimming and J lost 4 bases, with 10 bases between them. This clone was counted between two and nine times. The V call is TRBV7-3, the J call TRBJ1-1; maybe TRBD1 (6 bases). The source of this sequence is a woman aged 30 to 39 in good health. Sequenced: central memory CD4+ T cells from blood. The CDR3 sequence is CASSSTGFTEAFF. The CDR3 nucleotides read TGTGCCAGCAGCTCGACAGGTTTCACTGAAGCTTTCTTT.